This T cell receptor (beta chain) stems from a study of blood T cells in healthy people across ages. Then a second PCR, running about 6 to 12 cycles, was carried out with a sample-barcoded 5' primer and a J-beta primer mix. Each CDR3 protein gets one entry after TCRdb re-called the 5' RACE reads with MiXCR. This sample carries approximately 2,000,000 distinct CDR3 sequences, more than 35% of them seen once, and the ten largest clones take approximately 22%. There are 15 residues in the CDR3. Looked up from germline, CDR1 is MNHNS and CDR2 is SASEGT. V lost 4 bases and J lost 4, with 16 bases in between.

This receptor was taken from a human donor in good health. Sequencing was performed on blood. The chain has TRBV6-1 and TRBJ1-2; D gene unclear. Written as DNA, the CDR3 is TGTGCCAGCAGTGTATATTACCTAGAGGGCTATGGCTACACCTTC. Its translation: CASSVYYLEGYGYTF.